Each of the 22 T cell receptor beta chains below was sequenced from the same sample in a study of post-analysis software for immune sequencing data. Overall study findings and caveats: Controls had lower frequencies than patients of roughly five TRBV segments, which included TRBV5-6, TRBV5-1 and TRBV20-1.

What these receptors recognize is not known. Built from TCR beta cDNA, the libraries had unique molecular identifiers in them. TCRdb passed the PCR reads through MiXCR, listing each CDR3 protein once. The sample records about 820,000 distinct CDR3 sequences, approximately 57% being singletons. Sequencing was done on a sample of blood. The receptor set was obtained from a girl aged 10-17 years with multiple sclerosis.

This clonotype has more than one count but fewer than ten. The chain is built from TRBV5-1 and TRBJ2-7; D possibly uses TRBD1 or TRBD2 (5 bases each). The V end lost 0 bases, the J end lost 3 bases, and 10 bases lay between the germline ends. The CDR3 is 14 amino acids. Germline V gives CDR1 SGHRS, CDR2 YFSETQ. The CDR3 DNA is TGCGCCAGCAGCTTGGCCGGGGCAGACTACGAGCAGTACTTC. Protein: CASSLAGADYEQYF.

The gene calls are TRBV20-1 and TRBJ2-1; D possibly corresponds to TRBD2 (6 bases). Germline lookup yields CDR1 DFQATT and CDR2 SNEGSKA (reference sequence). The V end lost 6 bases, the J end lost 9 bases, and 18 bases lay between the germline ends. The CDR3 consists of 13 residues. The CDR3, as DNA: TGCAGTGCGCCCGGACTATCCCTGGGTGAGCAGTTCTTC. This gives the protein CSAPGLSLGEQFF.

The V and J genes are TRBV20-1 and TRBJ2-5; D is perhaps TRBD2 (6 bases). The J call may not be correct, given that the DNA end is closer to TRBJ2-7. The CDR3 is made up of 13 amino acids. The germline CDR1 and CDR2 sequences are DFQATT and SNEGSKA (reference sequence). CDR3 amino acids: CSAGLLDAYEQYF. In DNA form, the CDR3 reads TGCAGTGCTGGACTACTGGACGCTTACGAGCAGTACTTC.

The chain uses TRBV21-1 and TRBJ1-3; the table calls TRBD1, which could not be checked here. TRBV21-1 is shown as a pseudogene. The CDR3 is 17 amino acids. CDR3 DNA sequence: TGTGCCAGCAGCAAACACGACGCGGGCAGGGGAAGGGGCACCATATATTTT. Translated, it gives CASSKHDAGRGRGTIYF.

This clonotype was counted only a few times. The chain joins TRBV14 to TRBJ2-5; TRBD1 agrees at 8 bases. The V gene's germline CDR1 is SGHDN and CDR2 FVKESK. The ends lost 4 bases at V and 5 bases at J; junction bases unmatched: 6. This CDR3 is 14 amino acids long. The CDR3 DNA is TGTGCCAGCAGCCCCCAGACAGGGGTCGAGACCCAGTACTTC. Protein: CASSPQTGVETQYF.

The V gene is TRBV27, the J gene TRBJ2-7; a weak D match, TRBD2 (6 bases). V lost 1 base to trimming and J lost 2 bases, with 9 bases between them. Germline V lookup: CDR1 MNHEY, CDR2 SMNVEV (reference sequence). CDR3 length: 14 residues. The CDR3 bases are TGTGCCAGCAGTTTATTTAGCGGTACCTACGAGCAGTACTTC. It specifies CASSLFSGTYEQYF.

The chain recombines TRBV10-3 with TRBJ2-5, with TRBD2 as a possible D gene (5 bases). This CDR3 has 14 amino acids. Germline CDR1 and CDR2: ENHRY and SYGVKD. Trimming shortened V by 5 bases and J by 2 bases, and 12 bases separated the two germline ends. CDR3 residues: CAISPLERQETQYF. The CDR3 coding sequence is TGTGCCATCAGTCCCCTCGAGCGGCAAGAGACCCAGTACTTC.

V and J are TRBV5-1 and TRBJ2-5; D is perhaps TRBD2 (5 bases). The DNA end is more similar to TRBJ2-7, so the J call may be wrong. Germline CDR1 and CDR2: SGHRS and YFSETQ. CDR3 size: 13 residues. CDR3 nucleotides: TGCGCCAGCAGCTTGGAAGTTCGGGGCGAGCAGTACTTC. It encodes CASSLEVRGEQYF.

The genes are TRBV15 and TRBJ2-7; the D gene is possibly TRBD1 (6 bases). The CDR3 runs 14 residues. CDR1 and CDR2 from the germline V gene are LNHNV and YYDKDF (reference sequence). Trimming shortened V by 0 bases and J by 3 bases, and 9 bases separated the two germline ends. Here the CDR3 DNA reads TGTGCCACCAGCAGAGAAACAGGGATCTACGAGCAGTACTTC. Protein product: CATSRETGIYEQYF.

The V and J genes are TRBV7-8 and TRBJ2-3; D perhaps matches TRBD2 (7 bases). CDR1 is SGHVS, CDR2 FQNEAQ, per germline. The CDR3 is 17 residues long. The ends were cut back, 1 base at V and 1 base at J, with 15 bases in the middle. The CDR3 is CASSLGRRGGRTDTQYF. The CDR3 DNA reads as TGTGCCAGCAGCTTAGGACGAAGGGGGGGACGCACAGATACGCAGTATTTT.

This clonotype was counted once. This sequence joins TRBV12-3 or TRBV12-4 and TRBJ2-1; weak D call: TRBD1 (6 bases). This CDR3 is built from 18 residues. Deletions cut 0 bases from V and 0 bases from J, with 15 bases between. CDR3 loop: CASSLALGGFSSYNEQFF. The CDR3 DNA follows: TGTGCCAGCAGTTTAGCCCTTGGGGGCTTCAGCTCCTACAATGAGCAGTTCTTC.

The chain has TRBV6-5 and TRBJ2-1; 10 bases map to TRBD2. The germline gives CDR1 MNHEY, CDR2 SVGAGI. Trimming removed 0 bases from V and 9 bases from J; junction bases left unmatched: 17. The CDR3 sequence is 19 residues long. This CDR3 is CASSYSKIRELAGVLEQFF. The CDR3 nucleotides are TGTGCCAGCAGTTACTCGAAAATTCGGGAGCTAGCGGGAGTTCTTGAGCAGTTCTTC.

The chain couples TRBV20-1 to TRBJ2-3, with 7 bases fitting TRBD2. There are 12 residues in the CDR3. V lost 4 bases and J lost 4; bases outside the gene matches: 2. CDR1 and CDR2 from the germline V gene are DFQATT and SNEGSKA (reference sequence). The CDR3 region has the DNA TGCAGTGCTATCGGACTAGCAGATACGCAGTATTTT. Encoded protein: CSAIGLADTQYF.

This chain uses TRBV20-1 with TRBJ2-7; D is perhaps TRBD1 (5 bases). V was clipped by 2 bases and J by 0 bases, with 14 bases between them. Germline V gene lookup returns CDR1 DFQATT and CDR2 SNEGSKA (reference sequence). The CDR3 sequence is 15 residues long. CDR3 in DNA: TGCAGTGCTAGAAAGGGGAAAACCAGCTCCTACGAGCAGTACTTC. It specifies CSARKGKTSSYEQYF.

This clonotype was recorded only once. The CDR3 DNA is TGTGCCAGCAGTTACTCCGGGTTAGGGAACTATGGCTACACCTTC. This gives the protein CASSYSGLGNYGYTF. The chain recombines TRBV6-5 with TRBJ1-2, with D hard to call. The CDR3 is made up of 15 amino acids. Germline-derived CDR1 and CDR2 are MNHEY and SVGAGI. V was trimmed by 0 bases and J by 2 bases, leaving 10 bases between them.

V is TRBV6-2 or TRBV6-3 and J is TRBJ2-4, with D perhaps TRBD2 (6 bases). V was pared by 6 bases and J by 5 bases, with 20 bases between. Per the germline V gene, CDR1 is MNHEY and CDR2 is SVGEGT. The CDR3 consists of 16 residues. The CDR3 is CASSWDLSLMENIQYF. The CDR3 DNA reads TGTGCCAGCAGCTGGGACTTATCCCTTATGGAAAACATTCAGTACTTC.

Concerning this clonotype itself: One end of the junction does not line up with germline, which may come from a read error. The genes are TRBV5-1 and TRBJ2-6; perhaps TRBD2 as D (6 bases). The CDR3 loop spans 17 amino acids. Germline CDR1 and CDR2: SGHRS and YFSETQ. The CDR3 DNA reads as TGCGCCAGCAGCTTGGGGGGTAGCGGCTCTGGGGCCAACGTCCGGACTTTC. Its translation is CASSLGGSGSGANVRTF.

Concerning this clonotype: A junction end diverges from the germline sequence, so it may reflect a read error. The J gene is TRBJ1-5, the V gene TRBV6-5; 10 bases agree with TRBD1. The germline V gene has CDR1 MNHEY and CDR2 SVGAGI. This CDR3 spans 16 amino acids. The CDR3 reads CASSYTGQGGHQPQHF. The CDR3 DNA is TGTGCTAGCAGTTACACCGGACAGGGGGGGCATCAGCCCCAGCATTTT.

CDR3: CSASMAGVAYEQYF. The CDR3 DNA is TGCAGTGCTAGCATGGCAGGGGTTGCCTACGAGCAGTACTTC. This chain links TRBV20-1 with TRBJ2-4; the D gene is possibly TRBD1 (6 bases). The DNA end favors TRBJ2-7, so the J call may be wrong. Germline V lookup: CDR1 DFQATT, CDR2 SNEGSKA (reference sequence). This CDR3 contains 14 residues.

This clonotype came up a few times. This sequence joins TRBV24-1 and TRBJ2-1; D is perhaps TRBD1 (5 bases). The CDR3 runs 11 residues. V lost 7 bases and J lost 7, with 7 bases in between. Germline-derived CDR1 and CDR2 are KGHDR and SFDVKD. The CDR3 sequence: CATSKGNEQFF. CDR3 nucleotide sequence: TGTGCCACCAGCAAGGGGAATGAGCAGTTCTTC.

The chain recombines TRBV3-1 with TRBJ1-1; 10 positions agree with TRBD1. This CDR3 is 14 amino acids long. V trimming: 4 bases; J trimming: 7 bases; junction bases outside the gene matches: 6. Germline V gene lookup returns CDR1 LGHDT and CDR2 YNNKEL (reference sequence). The CDR3 DNA follows: TGTGCCAGCAGCCCCCCGGGACAGGGGATTGAAGCTTTCTTT. Translation gives CASSPPGQGIEAFF. Based on the CDR3 plus reference TRBV3-1 and TRBJ1-1, the full variable domain is DTAVSQTPKYLVTQMGNDKSIKCEQNLGHDTMYWYKQDSKKFLKIMFSYNNKELIINETVPNRFSPKSPDKAHLNLHINSLELGDSAVYFCASSPPGQGIEAFFGQGTRLTVV.

The CDR3 coding sequence is TGTGCCAGCAGTTACTTCGCCGACAGGGGTACAGATACGCAGTATTTT. It yields the protein CASSYFADRGTDTQYF. The chain has TRBV6-5 and TRBJ2-3, with 8 bases aligning to TRBD1. This CDR3 has 16 amino acids. The germline V gene encodes CDR1 MNHEY and CDR2 SVGAGI. The trim removed 1 base at V and 3 bases at J, leaving 6 bases unmatched.